The 12 T cell receptor beta chains below come from one sample, sequenced in a study of vaccination effects on CD4 cells after COVID-19. The data were produced by immunoSEQ multiplex PCR, yet TCRdb's version contains in-frame clones alone and is incomplete. The data show approximately 74,000 clones, 65% to 80% seen once. Cultured cells yielded isolated CD4+ T cells after approximately nine days. All participants had two doses of either the BNT162b2 or mRNA-1273 vaccine. The antigens for these receptors are not known. Sequencing used CD4+ T cells from PBMCs cultured without peptide, obtained after COVID-19 vaccination. These receptors originate from a human donor who received a COVID-19 vaccine.

The chain joins TRBV2 to TRBJ1-1; TRBD1 agrees at 10 bases. The CDR3 extends over 13 amino acids. The germline V gene encodes CDR1 SNHLY and CDR2 FYNNEI. V was clipped by 8 bases and J by 3 bases; unmatched bases: 3. CDR3 bases: TGTGCCAGCCCCGGGACAGGGGACACTGAAGCTTTCTTT. It is translated as CASPGTGDTEAFF.

The chain carries TRBV5-4 and TRBJ2-2; the D call may be TRBD1 or TRBD2 (5 bases each). The V gene lost 1 base and the J gene lost 1 base, with 11 bases spanning the gap. Germline V CDR1 and CDR2: SGHNT, YYREEE (reference sequence). This CDR3 has 16 amino acids. In DNA, the CDR3 is TGTGCCAGCAGCTTGTCTCGTGGGGGGAACACCGGGGAGCTGTTTTTT. It encodes CASSLSRGGNTGELFF.

This clone turned up a few times. CDR3: CATSRRGDYNEQFF. The CDR3 bases are TGTGCCACCAGCAGGCGGGGGGACTACAATGAGCAGTTCTTC. The V gene is TRBV24-1, the J gene TRBJ2-1, with 8 bases aligning to TRBD2. This CDR3 spans 14 amino acids. V lost 7 bases to trimming and J lost 3 bases; unmatched junction nucleotides: 4. Looked up from germline, CDR1 is KGHDR and CDR2 is SFDVKD.

The V and J genes are TRBV9 and TRBJ1-4; TRBD1 aligns across 7 bases. The CDR3 has 16 amino acids. Per germline, CDR1 SGDLS and CDR2 YYNGEE. V lost 4 bases, J lost 8 bases, and 14 bases stayed unmatched. The CDR3 sequence is CASSPEPTGRSEKLFF. The CDR3 DNA sequence: TGTGCCAGCAGCCCCGAGCCGACAGGGCGGTCGGAAAAACTGTTTTTT.

The rearrangement joins TRBV3-1 (or the pseudogene TRBV3-2) to TRBJ2-5, with 12 positions matching TRBD2. From germline, CDR1 is LGHDT and CDR2 YNNKEL (reference sequence). V dropped 6 bases and J dropped 4; count of bases not matched to a gene: 6. The CDR3 contains 15 residues. CDR3 in amino acids: CASSLLAGGGETQYF. CDR3 in DNA: TGTGCCAGCAGTCTACTAGCGGGGGGAGGAGAGACCCAGTACTTC.

The chain employs TRBV6-6 and TRBJ1-1, with D possibly TRBD1 on 5 matching bases. The germline gives CDR1 MNHNY, CDR2 SVGAGI (reference sequence). V lost 6 bases, J lost 7 bases, and 9 bases lay in between. This CDR3 region has 11 residues. DNA for the CDR3: TGTGCCAGCAGCCCGGGGGTTGAAGCTTTCTTT. Encoded protein: CASSPGVEAFF.

The rearrangement uses TRBV4-1 and TRBJ1-3; D gene uncertain. Germline V lookup: CDR1 MGHRA, CDR2 YSYEKL. V was shortened by 1 base and J by 1 base, with 29 bases between the two germline ends. The CDR3 is made up of 22 amino acids. Here the CDR3 DNA reads TGCGCCAGCAGCCAAGTTCAGCCCCGTGTGTCTCAAGACTCTCGTTCTGGAAACACCATATATTTT. It is translated as CASSQVQPRVSQDSRSGNTIYF.

The chain combines TRBV2 with TRBJ1-1; the D is unclear. CDR1 and CDR2 (germline): SNHLY, FYNNEI. Between the trimmed V and J ends, which lost 7 bases and 2 bases, there was a span of 8 bases. The CDR3 runs to 12 residues. In DNA, the CDR3 is TGTGCCAGCACGGGCCTAAACACTGAAGCTTTCTTT. This translates into CASTGLNTEAFF.

The chain links TRBV27 to TRBJ2-1; 7 nucleotides line up with TRBD2. V was clipped by 6 bases and J by 4 bases; unmatched bases: 9. The V gene's germline CDR1 is MNHEY and CDR2 SMNVEV (reference sequence). CDR3 length equals 15 residues. CDR3 coding DNA: TGTGCCAGCAGCCTCTGGGGGGGTCCATACAATGAGCAGTTCTTC. It codes for CASSLWGGPYNEQFF.

This chain uses TRBV30 with TRBJ1-2; TRBD1 aligns across 8 bases. V shed 5 bases and J 6 bases; nucleotides not matched to a gene: 14. There are 15 residues in the CDR3. Germline V gene sequence: CDR1 GTSNPN, CDR2 SVGIG (reference sequence). The CDR3 region is CAWFSIRDRRHGYTF. The DNA of the CDR3 is TGTGCCTGGTTCAGCATCCGGGACAGGAGGCATGGCTACACCTTC.

In DNA form, the CDR3 reads TGTGCCAGCAGTTTTCGAACAGGATCGAATCAGCCCCAGCATTTT. Its translation: CASSFRTGSNQPQHF. The chain recombines TRBV27 with TRBJ1-5, with D maybe TRBD1 (5 bases). This CDR3 spans 15 amino acids. Germline values: CDR1 MNHEY, CDR2 SMNVEV (reference sequence). The V and J ends lost 3 bases and 4 bases respectively, with 13 bases between them.

The chain couples TRBV5-1 to TRBJ2-1; tentatively, D is TRBD1 or TRBD2 (5 bases each). Trimming took 2 bases from V and 6 from J, leaving 18 bases between them. Per germline, CDR1 SGHRS and CDR2 YFSETQ. The CDR3 extends over 16 amino acids. The DNA for the CDR3 is TGCGCCAGCAGCTTATTATTCGGAGGCCAGGGCAATGAGCAGTTCTTC. Its protein is CASSLLFGGQGNEQFF.